The rows below give T cell receptor beta chains drawn from one sample of a study of regulatory T cells in long-lasting Graves disease. A single record per CDR3 protein comes from TCRdb applying MiXCR to the multiplex PCR reads. This table holds hundreds of thousands of distinct CDR3 sequences, approximately 16% found once. The sample was also linked to a second study, of T cells in Graves' hyperthyroidism and ophthalmopathy.

The sequencing used peripheral blood mononuclear cells (PBMCs), collected at new diagnosis, from a patient treated with antithyroid drugs. These receptor sequences come from a middle-aged woman with Graves disease. Both conserved end residues are part of each CDR3. D genes are given only for firm matches. Rows give clone size only sometimes, using once, few, many, or a class for an expanded clone.

clone size: once
D gene: .
J gene: TRBJ1-1
V gene: TRBV19
CDR3 protein: CASTTVLWQPEAFF
CDR3 DNA: TGTGCCAGTACCACAGTCCTCTGGCAGCCTGAAGCTTTCTTT

clone size: many
D gene: .
J gene: TRBJ2-3
V gene: TRBV3-1
CDR3 protein: CASSQVTGVTDTQYF
CDR3 DNA: TGTGCCAGCAGCCAAGTGACGGGGGTAACAGATACGCAGTATTTT

clone size: .
D gene: .
J gene: TRBJ2-1
V gene: TRBV29-1
CDR3 protein: CSVVGASGYNEQFF
CDR3 DNA: TGCAGCGTTGTGGGGGCTAGCGGTTACAATGAGCAGTTCTTC

clone size: many
D gene: TRBD2
J gene: TRBJ2-3
V gene: TRBV20-1
CDR3 protein: CSPRGGQINTDTQYF
CDR3 DNA: TGCAGTCCCCGGGGGGGGCAAATCAACACAGATACGCAGTATTTT

clone size: .
D gene: TRBD1
J gene: TRBJ1-1
V gene: TRBV7-2
CDR3 protein: CASSFVQGETEAFF
CDR3 DNA: TGTGCCAGCAGCTTCGTACAGGGGGAAACTGAAGCTTTCTTT

clone size: .
D gene: TRBD1
J gene: TRBJ1-6
V gene: TRBV4-1
CDR3 protein: CASSQLGGGYSPLHF
CDR3 DNA: TGCGCCAGCAGCCAACTAGGGGGCGGGTATTCACCCCTCCACTTT

clone size: many
D gene: .
J gene: TRBJ1-1
V gene: TRBV20-1
CDR3 protein: CSARKAYAVTEAFF
CDR3 DNA: TGCAGTGCTAGGAAAGCCTATGCGGTGACTGAAGCTTTCTTT

clone size: many
D gene: .
J gene: TRBJ1-5
V gene: TRBV11-2
CDR3 protein: CASSLEAAAGQPQHF
CDR3 DNA: TGTGCCAGCAGCTTAGAAGCAGCGGCGGGGCAGCCCCAGCATTTT

clone size: few
D gene: TRBD1
J gene: TRBJ2-7
V gene: TRBV30
CDR3 protein: CAWSVLSQGADGEQYF
CDR3 DNA: TGTGCCTGGAGTGTACTATCACAGGGGGCGGATGGCGAGCAGTACTTC

clone size: many
D gene: .
J gene: TRBJ1-1
V gene: TRBV5-8
CDR3 protein: CASSLATTAQAFF
CDR3 DNA: TGTGCCAGCAGCTTGGCGACGACAGCACAAGCTTTCTTT

clone size: few
D gene: .
J gene: TRBJ2-5
V gene: TRBV2
CDR3 protein: CASSAGLGHQTQYF
CDR3 DNA: TGTGCCAGCAGTGCGGGGTTGGGACATCAGACCCAGTACTTC

clone size: few
D gene: TRBD1
J gene: TRBJ2-7
V gene: TRBV5-1
CDR3 protein: CASSTGQASSLYEQYF
CDR3 DNA: TGCGCCAGCAGCACGGGACAGGCCTCTTCTCTCTACGAGCAGTACTTC

clone size: many
D gene: .
J gene: TRBJ1-2
V gene: TRBV7-2
CDR3 protein: CASSQSHLDNYGYTF
CDR3 DNA: TGTGCCAGCAGCCAATCGCACCTTGATAACTATGGCTACACCTTC

clone size: many
D gene: .
J gene: TRBJ1-1
V gene: TRBV7-8
CDR3 protein: CASSHLRGDTEAFF
CDR3 DNA: TGTGCCAGCAGCCACCTGAGAGGGGACACTGAAGCTTTCTTT

clone size: many
D gene: .
J gene: TRBJ1-5
V gene: TRBV12-3/TRBV12-4
CDR3 protein: CASSLGEVNQPQHF
CDR3 DNA: TGTGCCAGCAGTTTGGGGGAGGTCAATCAGCCCCAGCATTTT

clone size: few
D gene: .
J gene: TRBJ2-7
V gene: TRBV27
CDR3 protein: CASSSRGGDRSREQYF
CDR3 DNA: TGTGCCAGCAGTAGCCGAGGGGGGGACAGGTCTCGCGAGCAGTACTTC

clone size: many
D gene: .
J gene: TRBJ1-2
V gene: TRBV3-1
CDR3 protein: CASSQGPRGYGYTF
CDR3 DNA: TGTGCCAGCAGCCAAGGGCCCCGGGGCTATGGCTACACCTTC

clone size: many
D gene: .
J gene: TRBJ1-1
V gene: TRBV2
CDR3 protein: CASSFSSFEAFF
CDR3 DNA: TGTGCCAGCAGTTTCAGTTCTTTTGAAGCTTTCTTT

clone size: .
D gene: TRBD2
J gene: TRBJ2-7
V gene: TRBV5-1
CDR3 protein: CASSLGEGGREQYF
CDR3 DNA: TGCGCCAGCAGCCTCGGGGAGGGAGGTCGGGAGCAGTACTTC

clone size: many
D gene: TRBD2
J gene: TRBJ2-3
V gene: TRBV12-3/TRBV12-4
CDR3 protein: CASRTGGATDTQYF
CDR3 DNA: TGTGCCAGCAGGACGGGGGGAGCCACAGATACGCAGTATTTT

clone size: many
D gene: TRBD1
J gene: TRBJ2-1
V gene: TRBV4-1
CDR3 protein: CASSPVGTGENEQFF
CDR3 DNA: TGCGCCAGCAGTCCTGTAGGGACAGGAGAGAATGAGCAGTTCTTC

clone size: many
D gene: .
J gene: TRBJ1-1
V gene: TRBV6-1
CDR3 protein: CASSKGLGRLGTEAFF
CDR3 DNA: TGTGCCAGCAGTAAGGGCCTTGGACGGTTGGGGACTGAAGCTTTCTTT

clone size: .
D gene: .
J gene: TRBJ2-7
V gene: TRBV19
CDR3 protein: CASSIAGVRGSEQYF
CDR3 DNA: TGTGCCAGTAGTATTGCAGGGGTAAGAGGGAGCGAGCAGTACTTC

clone size: few
D gene: .
J gene: TRBJ2-1
V gene: TRBV7-2
CDR3 protein: CASSWVSEKNEQFF
CDR3 DNA: TGTGCCAGCAGCTGGGTATCGGAAAAGAATGAGCAGTTCTTC

clone size: .
D gene: TRBD2
J gene: TRBJ2-3
V gene: TRBV7-9
CDR3 protein: CASSSALSTSGTDTQYF
CDR3 DNA: TGTGCCAGCAGCTCGGCACTATCGACTAGCGGCACAGATACGCAGTATTTT

clone size: many
D gene: .
J gene: TRBJ2-7
V gene: TRBV7-8
CDR3 protein: CASSLSSGRLYEQYF
CDR3 DNA: TGTGCCAGCAGCTTAAGCTCTGGCAGACTCTACGAGCAGTACTTC

clone size: many
D gene: .
J gene: TRBJ2-1
V gene: TRBV20-1
CDR3 protein: CSATEVADYNEQFF
CDR3 DNA: TGCAGTGCCACAGAGGTGGCAGATTACAATGAGCAGTTCTTC

clone size: once
D gene: TRBD2
J gene: TRBJ2-5
V gene: TRBV28
CDR3 protein: CASSPGLAGAETQYF
CDR3 DNA: TGTGCCAGCAGTCCGGGACTAGCGGGGGCGGAGACCCAGTACTTC

clone size: .
D gene: .
J gene: TRBJ2-7
V gene: TRBV12-3/TRBV12-4
CDR3 protein: CASCEAGSGSYEQYF
CDR3 DNA: TGTGCCAGCTGCGAGGCAGGGTCAGGCTCCTACGAGCAGTACTTC

clone size: many
D gene: TRBD2
J gene: TRBJ2-1
V gene: TRBV20-1
CDR3 protein: CSADSGGAWEQFF
CDR3 DNA: TGCAGTGCTGATAGCGGGGGGGCGTGGGAGCAGTTCTTC

clone size: many
D gene: .
J gene: TRBJ1-6
V gene: TRBV3-1
CDR3 protein: CASSQGGQIKNSPLHF
CDR3 DNA: TGTGCCAGCAGCCAAGGAGGCCAGATCAAAAATTCACCCCTCCACTTT

clone size: many
D gene: TRBD2
J gene: TRBJ2-5
V gene: TRBV7-3
CDR3 protein: CASSSGLAGIETQYF
CDR3 DNA: TGTGCCAGCAGCTCCGGACTAGCGGGGATAGAGACCCAGTACTTC

clone size: many
D gene: TRBD2
J gene: TRBJ2-7
V gene: TRBV7-2
CDR3 protein: CASSLAHSSGGAYEQYF
CDR3 DNA: TGTGCCAGCAGCTTAGCGCATTCCAGCGGGGGGGCCTACGAGCAGTACTTC

clone size: few
D gene: TRBD1
J gene: TRBJ2-5
V gene: TRBV7-9
CDR3 protein: CASSPAGAGGISTQYF
CDR3 DNA: TGTGCCAGCAGCCCGGCTGGCGCAGGGGGCATTTCGACCCAGTACTTC

clone size: few
D gene: .
J gene: TRBJ2-7
V gene: TRBV10-2
CDR3 protein: CASYTRGITYEQYF
CDR3 DNA: TGCGCCAGCTATACCAGGGGAATAACCTACGAGCAGTACTTC

clone size: many
D gene: TRBD1
J gene: TRBJ1-2
V gene: TRBV3-1
CDR3 protein: CASSKGGQGTSGYTF
CDR3 DNA: TGTGCCAGCAGCAAAGGGGGCCAGGGGACGAGTGGCTACACCTTC

clone size: many
D gene: .
J gene: TRBJ1-1
V gene: TRBV18
CDR3 protein: CASTRRENTEAFF
CDR3 DNA: TGTGCCAGCACTCGACGGGAGAACACTGAAGCTTTCTTT

clone size: many
D gene: TRBD2
J gene: TRBJ2-3
V gene: TRBV5-1
CDR3 protein: CASSFGTSGGNTDTQYF
CDR3 DNA: TGCGCCAGCAGCTTCGGGACTAGCGGGGGGAACACAGATACGCAGTATTTT

clone size: few
D gene: .
J gene: TRBJ1-1
V gene: TRBV19
CDR3 protein: CASSSVGRGAFF
CDR3 DNA: TGTGCCAGTAGTTCCGTTGGAAGGGGAGCTTTCTTT